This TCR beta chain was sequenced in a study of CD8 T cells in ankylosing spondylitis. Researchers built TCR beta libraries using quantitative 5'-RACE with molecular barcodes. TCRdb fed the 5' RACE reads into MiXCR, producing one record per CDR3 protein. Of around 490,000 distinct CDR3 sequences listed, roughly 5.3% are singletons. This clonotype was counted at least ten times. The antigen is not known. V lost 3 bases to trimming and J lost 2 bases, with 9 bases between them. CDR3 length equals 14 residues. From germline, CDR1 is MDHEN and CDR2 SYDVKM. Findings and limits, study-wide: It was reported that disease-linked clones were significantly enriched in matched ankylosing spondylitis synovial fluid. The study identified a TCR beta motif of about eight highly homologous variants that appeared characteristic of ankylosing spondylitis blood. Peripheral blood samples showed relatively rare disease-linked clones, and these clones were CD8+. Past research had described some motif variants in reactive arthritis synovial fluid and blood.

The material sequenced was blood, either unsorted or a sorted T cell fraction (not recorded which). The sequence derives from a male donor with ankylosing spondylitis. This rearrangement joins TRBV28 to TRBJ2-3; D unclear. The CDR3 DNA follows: TGTGCCAGCAGTTTTTCCGGATTCACAGATACGCAGTATTTT. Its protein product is CASSFSGFTDTQYF.